Presented here are 21 T cell receptor beta chains from one specimen sequenced in a study of blood T cell repertoires in COVID-19. Produced via immunoSEQ multiplex PCR; TCRdb's table is partial and in-frame only. The table has around 290,000 clones, 70% to 90% seen once. The sequencing input was PBMCs or T cells enriched from blood (not recorded which). The receptors shown here come from a woman aged 55-70 years in a cohort exposed to, infected with or recovered from COVID-19 (not recorded which).

The chain combines TRBV30 with TRBJ2-7; 8 bases align to TRBD2. There are 15 residues in the CDR3. Trimming at V came to 2 bases and at J to 4 bases, leaving 10 bases not matched to a gene. Germline V gives CDR1 GTSNPN, CDR2 SVGIG (reference sequence). Here the CDR3 DNA reads TGTGCCTGGAGTAGGGGGGGACTAGAATCGTACGAGCAGTACTTC. Amino acid sequence: CAWSRGGLESYEQYF.

The chain couples TRBV28 to TRBJ1-5, with D uncertain. V was clipped by 5 bases and J by 9 bases, with 11 bases between them. Germline assignment: CDR1 MDHEN and CDR2 SYDVKM. The CDR3 is 12 amino acids. The CDR3 nucleotides read TGTGCCAGCAGTACCAGCGGCAGGCCCCAGCATTTT. As protein: CASSTSGRPQHF.

This rearrangement joins TRBV5-1 to TRBJ1-4; D is possibly TRBD1 (6 bases). Germline V CDR1 and CDR2: SGHRS, YFSETQ. CDR3 length: 15 residues. Trimming took off 0 bases at V and 8 bases at J, with 14 bases between the two ends. This chain's CDR3 is CASSLVEDSAEKLFF. Here the CDR3 DNA reads TGCGCCAGCAGCTTGGTGGAGGACAGTGCCGAAAAACTGTTTTTT.

The chain joins TRBV27 to TRBJ1-1, with D perhaps matching TRBD1 (6 bases). CDR3 length: 15 residues. V lost 6 bases and J lost 6, with 20 bases in between. Looked up from germline, CDR1 is MNHEY and CDR2 is SMNVEV (reference sequence). CDR3 nucleotides: TGTGCCAGCAGGGTGGGCGCGGGGGGCCGTGCTGAAGCTTTCTTT. This codes for CASRVGAGGRAEAFF.

The rearrangement links TRBV4-3 to TRBJ1-4; D gene ambiguous. V lost 6 bases to trimming and J lost 6 bases, with 14 bases between them. The V gene's germline CDR1 is LGHNA and CDR2 YSLEER. This CDR3 is 14 amino acids long. The DNA for the CDR3 is TGCGCCAGCAGTTTAGTCGGGAGGGATGAAAAACTGTTTTTT. Protein sequence: CASSLVGRDEKLFF.

V is TRBV2 and J is TRBJ2-2; weak D call: TRBD1 (5 bases). Looked up from germline, CDR1 is SNHLY and CDR2 is FYNNEI. V lost 6 bases and J 4 bases, leaving 12 bases between the germline ends. The CDR3 runs to 14 residues. The CDR3 DNA reads as TGTGCCAGCAGCGAGAGACAGCTCACCGGGGAGCTGTTTTTT. Amino acid sequence: CASSERQLTGELFF.

This rearrangement joins TRBV19 to TRBJ1-5; D remains unclear. V dropped 7 bases and J dropped 6 bases, with 13 bases sitting between them. Germline CDR1 and CDR2: LNHDA and SQIVND (reference sequence). This CDR3 has 13 amino acids. CDR3 DNA sequence: TGTGCCAGTAATCCATGGCCGGGTCAGCCCCAGCATTTT. This translates into CASNPWPGQPQHF.

This chain links TRBV7-2 with TRBJ2-5; 9 bases agree with TRBD2. CDR3 length: 15 residues. V lost 5 bases to trimming and J lost 5 bases; unmatched junction nucleotides: 9. The V gene's germline CDR1 is SGHTA and CDR2 FQGNSA. The CDR3 bases are TGTGCCAGCAGCATTAGCGGGAGACTGCTCGAGACCCAGTACTTC. Protein: CASSISGRLLETQYF.

The V gene is TRBV18, the J gene TRBJ2-1; D may be TRBD2 (5 bases). Trimming cost V 3 bases and J 1 base, with 10 bases left between them. Germline V gene data show CDR1 as KGHSH and CDR2 as LQKENI. The CDR3 length is 15 residues. CDR3 sequence: CASSPKLESYNEQFF. DNA of the CDR3: TGTGCCAGCTCACCTAAACTAGAATCCTACAATGAGCAGTTCTTC.

The chain links TRBV4-3 to TRBJ1-1; D might be TRBD1 (6 bases). The CDR3 has 15 amino acids. Per the germline V gene, CDR1 is LGHNA and CDR2 is YSLEER. V lost 4 bases, J lost 2 bases, and 14 bases lay in between. CDR3 nucleotide sequence: TGCGCCAGCAGCCTGTCATCACAGGGAAACACTGAAGCTTTCTTT. Its protein is CASSLSSQGNTEAFF.

The count of this clone is one. This chain connects TRBV28 to TRBJ1-2; TRBD1 aligns across 7 bases. After removal of 4 bases from V and 4 bases from J, the junction contained 3 bases not matched to a gene. This CDR3 is built from 13 residues. Germline-derived CDR1 and CDR2 are MDHEN and SYDVKM. This CDR3 reads CASSSSGGYGYTF. Here the CDR3 DNA reads TGTGCCAGCAGTTCTTCAGGGGGCTATGGCTACACCTTC.

This chain links TRBV3-1 (or the pseudogene TRBV3-2) with TRBJ2-3; tentatively, D is TRBD2 (6 bases). The CDR3 covers 15 residues. Per germline, CDR1 LGHDT and CDR2 YNNKEL (reference sequence). Trimming took 1 base from V and 7 from J, leaving 15 bases between them. The CDR3 region is CASSQGLAPTNTQYF. The CDR3 DNA follows: TGTGCCAGCAGCCAAGGGCTAGCGCCAACTAATACGCAGTATTTT.

This clone has just a few counts. This chain links TRBV5-1 with TRBJ1-2; D ambiguous. The V and J ends lost 0 bases and 8 bases respectively, with 14 bases between them. The CDR3 sequence is 14 residues long. CDR1 and CDR2 from the germline V gene are SGHRS and YFSETQ. This chain's CDR3 is CASSLGDIQWGYTF. The DNA for the CDR3 is TGCGCCAGCAGCTTGGGTGACATTCAATGGGGCTACACCTTC.

The rearrangement links TRBV7-2 to TRBJ2-1; 14 bases agree with TRBD2. The germline CDR1 and CDR2 sequences are SGHTA and FQGNSA. The CDR3 runs 17 residues. The junction had 10 bases not matched to a gene; V was cut back by 5 bases and J by 7 bases. The CDR3 region is CASSPHGLAGGRNEQFF. The CDR3 nucleotides read TGTGCCAGCAGCCCGCACGGACTAGCGGGAGGTAGGAATGAGCAGTTCTTC.

Concerning this clone: This specimen includes other DNA sequences encoding the same CDR3. The V and J genes are TRBV6-5 and TRBJ1-1; no reliable D call. V was cut by 3 bases and J by 2 bases, with 10 bases left in between. The CDR3 covers 14 residues. Germline CDR1 reads MNHEY; CDR2 reads SVGAGI. This CDR3 reads CASSYGAGNTEAFF. The DNA of the CDR3 is TGTGCCAGCAGTTATGGTGCGGGCAACACTGAAGCTTTCTTT.

Regarding this clone: The germline gene is not matched at one end of the junction; a read error may be the cause. This chain joins TRBV30 and TRBJ2-1; D unresolved. Germline lookup yields CDR1 GTSNPN and CDR2 SVGIG (reference sequence). CDR3 length: 12 amino acids. The CDR3 here is CAWSVSFNEQFF. The DNA of the CDR3 is TGTGCCTGGAGTGTATCCTTCAATGAGCAGTTCTTC. The full variable domain, its missing parts supplied by reference TRBV30 and TRBJ2-1, is SQTIHQWPATLVQPVGSPLSLECTVEGTSNPNLYWYRQAAGRGLQLLFYSVGIGQISSEVPQNLSASRPQDRQFILSSKKLLLSDSGFYLCAWSVSFNEQFFGPGTRLTVL.

The gene calls are TRBV11-1 and TRBJ1-4; D call uncertain. Trimming left V 5 bases short and J 0 bases short, with 7 bases between. Germline V CDR1 and CDR2: SGHAT, FQDESV (reference sequence). CDR3 size: 14 residues. The CDR3 loop reads CASSKEATNEKLFF. Here the CDR3 DNA reads TGTGCCAGCAGCAAGGAGGCAACTAATGAAAAACTGTTTTTT. Drawing the rest from reference TRBV11-1 and TRBJ1-4, the complete variable domain is EAEVAQSPRYKITEKSQAVAFWCDPISGHATLYWYRQILGQGPELLVQFQDESVVDDSQLPKDRFSAERLKGVDSTLKIQPAELGDSAMYLCASSKEATNEKLFFGSGTQLSVL.

The chain uses TRBV11-3 and TRBJ2-5; D remains ambiguous. Germline CDR1 SGHNT, CDR2 YENEEA. Trimming shortened V by 2 bases and J by 1 base, and 5 bases separated the two germline ends. The CDR3 runs to 13 residues. DNA for the CDR3: TGTGCCAGCAGCTTACACAGCCAAGAGACCCAGTACTTC. Translated, it gives CASSLHSQETQYF.

This clone was counted a single time. The chain is built from TRBV11-2 and TRBJ2-2; 8 nucleotides agree with TRBD1. The ends lost 4 bases at V and 6 bases at J; junction bases unmatched: 4. Germline V gene sequence: CDR1 SGHAT, CDR2 FQNNGV. The CDR3 has 14 residues. This CDR3 is CASSSKQGAGELFF. CDR3 coding DNA: TGTGCCAGCAGCTCCAAACAGGGGGCCGGGGAGCTGTTTTTT. Supplemented by reference TRBV11-2 and TRBJ2-2, the full variable domain reads EAGVAQSPRYKIIEKRQSVAFWCNPISGHATLYWYQQILGQGPKLLIQFQNNGVVDDSQLPKDRFSAERLKGVDSTLKIQPAKLEDSAVYLCASSSKQGAGELFFGEGSRLTVL.

Comments on this clone: The sample has other DNA sequences that encode this CDR3 too. This chain uses TRBV11-2 with TRBJ2-1; D might be TRBD2 (5 bases). V dropped 0 bases and J dropped 4 bases, with 10 bases sitting between them. CDR1 is SGHAT, CDR2 FQNNGV, per germline. CDR3 size: 15 residues. In nucleotides, the CDR3 is TGTGCCAGCAGCTTAGATGGGCTAGCTTACAATGAGCAGTTCTTC. Translation: CASSLDGLAYNEQFF.

This sequence joins TRBV18 and TRBJ1-4; unclear D gene. V lost 7 bases to trimming and J lost 1 base, with 7 bases between them. Germline V lookup: CDR1 KGHSH, CDR2 LQKENI. The CDR3 covers 13 residues. Here the CDR3 reads CASCTGTNEKLFF. The DNA for the CDR3 is TGTGCCAGCTGCACGGGAACTAATGAAAAACTGTTTTTT.